This TCR beta chain was obtained from a study of early T cells in non-severe SARS-CoV-2 infection. Overall study: With bulk RNA from unsorted whole blood as input, sequencing yielded unpaired chains. Notes on the study in general: The matching step, a VDJdb search, favored anti-spike CD8 responses and missed private and CD4 specificities.

CDR3 length: 19 amino acids. Germline V gives CDR1 SGHRS, CDR2 YFSETQ. V lost 0 bases and J lost 6; bases outside the gene matches: 15. Individual cDNA molecules received unique molecular identifiers during library preparation. Via MiXCR, TCRdb re-called the 5' RACE reads, giving one row per CDR3 protein. The data contain more than 85,000 distinct CDR3 sequences, 15% to 20% of them singletons. In the case of this clonotype: Its target is unknown.

This rearrangement joins TRBV5-1 to TRBJ2-1; TRBD2 aligns across 10 bases. This receptor was taken from an adult who was a healthcare worker with PCR-confirmed SARS-CoV-2 infection or an uninfected control (not recorded which). Material: whole blood, obtained at baseline. CDR3 nucleotide sequence: TGCGCCAGCAGCTTGGGCTCGGCTAGCGGGAGAATAGGGGTCAATGAGCAGTTCTTC. Its translation: CASSLGSASGRIGVNEQFF.